The 15 T cell receptor beta chains presented below share a single source sample, sequenced in a study of cytomegalovirus exposure and HLA in healthy donors. Here immunoSEQ multiplex PCR was the method, and the copy in TCRdb shows in-frame clones only, minus some. The sample holds about 120,000 clones, roughly 90% seen once. Sequencing was done on a sample of PBMCs. The receptors stem from a woman younger than 30 in good health and CMV-seropositive.

This chain connects TRBV20-1 to TRBJ2-5, with 7 bases fitting TRBD1. With 6 bases clipped from V and 2 bases from J, the junction kept 0 bases outside the gene matches. This CDR3 region has 11 residues. CDR1 is DFQATT, CDR2 SNEGSKA, per germline (reference sequence). CDR3 region: CSAGQQETQYF. CDR3 nucleotide sequence: TGCAGTGCGGGACAGCAAGAGACCCAGTACTTC.

This sequence joins TRBV5-6 and TRBJ2-2; 11 nucleotides agree with TRBD1. The length of the CDR3 is 17 residues. V dropped 9 bases and J dropped 5; count of bases not matched to a gene: 15. CDR1 and CDR2 from the germline V gene are SGHDT and YYEEEE. The CDR3 loop is CATRRTGGARFTGELFF. Written as DNA, the CDR3 is TGTGCCACCCGACGGACAGGGGGCGCGAGGTTTACCGGGGAGCTGTTTTTT.

This chain connects TRBV29-1 to TRBJ2-1; TRBD2 aligns across 11 bases. Germline V gene lookup returns CDR1 SQVTM and CDR2 ANQGSEA. Trimming at V came to 4 bases and at J to 0 bases, leaving 8 bases not matched to a gene. The CDR3 extends over 17 amino acids. The CDR3 nucleotides are TGCAGCGTTGTAGGACTAGCGGGCCTGAGCTCCTACAATGAGCAGTTCTTC. Its protein product is CSVVGLAGLSSYNEQFF.

V is TRBV9 and J is TRBJ2-5, with TRBD2 matching 7 bases. In germline, CDR1 is SGDLS, CDR2 YYNGEE. V was pared by 0 bases and J by 5 bases, with 4 bases of the junction left unmatched. The CDR3 has 14 residues. The CDR3 DNA follows: TGTGCCAGCAGCGTAGGGCTAGCGGACGAGACCCAGTACTTC. The encoded protein is CASSVGLADETQYF.

The V call is TRBV6-1, the J call TRBJ2-1; D gene uncertain. Trimming cost V 5 bases and J 5 bases, with 4 bases left between them. CDR1 is MNHNS, CDR2 SASEGT, per germline. There are 11 residues in the CDR3. CDR3 in amino acids: CASSLNNEQFF. The CDR3 nucleotides are TGTGCCAGCAGTTTAAACAATGAGCAGTTCTTC.

In DNA, the CDR3 is TGTGCCAGCAGCTCCTTAGTGGGACAGGGTATACACGAGCAGTACTTC. Its protein is CASSSLVGQGIHEQYF. The chain combines TRBV9 with TRBJ2-7, with 9 bases fitting TRBD1. Trimming cost V 4 bases and J 5 bases; bases outside gene matches: 13. The CDR3 length is 16 residues. The germline V gene has CDR1 SGDLS and CDR2 YYNGEE.

The V call is TRBV7-9, the J call TRBJ2-2, with 7 bases that match TRBD1. The CDR3 contains 14 residues. Trimming took 9 bases from V and 6 from J; bases not matched to a gene: 10. From germline, CDR1 is SEHNR and CDR2 FQNEAQ (reference sequence). CDR3 nucleotide sequence: TGTGCCAGAACTACAGGGGTTGAGGCCGGGGAGCTGTTTTTT. Protein sequence: CARTTGVEAGELFF.

The chain couples TRBV18 to TRBJ1-2; 7 positions match TRBD1. The CDR3 is 15 amino acids. V lost 6 bases to trimming and J lost 5 bases; unmatched junction nucleotides: 12. CDR1 is KGHSH, CDR2 LQKENI, per germline. The CDR3 spells CASSPGTASDYGYTF. As DNA, the CDR3 is TGTGCCAGCTCTCCCGGGACAGCGAGCGATTATGGCTACACCTTC.

This clone has just one count. The CDR3 DNA reads as TGTGCCAGCAGTGCGCGCAGGGCGCTGAACACTGAAGCTTTCTTT. Translation: CASSARRALNTEAFF. V is TRBV6-1 and J is TRBJ1-1; D may be TRBD1 (5 bases). The CDR3 has 15 amino acids. CDR1 and CDR2 from the germline V gene are MNHNS and SASEGT. Trimming took 4 bases from V and 0 from J, leaving 12 bases between them.

CDR3 residues: CATTGARNTEAFF. As DNA, the CDR3 is TGTGCCACGACGGGAGCCCGGAACACTGAAGCTTTCTTT. The rearrangement uses TRBV10-3 and TRBJ1-1; D is undetermined. V was cut by 10 bases and J by 1 base, with 13 bases left in between. Germline CDR1 is ENHRY and CDR2 is SYGVKD. This CDR3 region has 13 residues.

A single count supports this clone. V gene TRBV4-3 combines with J gene TRBJ2-5; 9 nucleotides line up with TRBD1. Losses at the gene ends were 0 bases for V and 5 bases for J; bases not matched to a gene: 7. Germline lookup yields CDR1 LGHNA and CDR2 YSLEER. The CDR3 is 16 residues long. The CDR3 reads CASSQEGTGRTETQYF. The CDR3 nucleotides read TGCGCCAGCAGCCAAGAGGGGACAGGGAGGACGGAGACCCAGTACTTC.

In its sample, this clone was seen a few times. The chain employs TRBV6-1 and TRBJ1-2, with D perhaps TRBD1 (5 bases). Trimming left V 7 bases short and J 3 bases short, with 15 bases between. CDR1 and CDR2 (germline): MNHNS, SASEGT. The CDR3 contains 14 residues. CDR3 in DNA: TGTGCCAGCATACTTTTGGGGCTTGACTATGGCTACACCTTC. Protein product: CASILLGLDYGYTF.

This clone was detected only once. The chain carries TRBV7-3 and TRBJ2-6; TRBD1 matches at 8 bases. After removal of 4 bases from V and 2 bases from J, the junction contained 7 bases not matched to a gene. Germline CDR1 SGHTA, CDR2 FQGTGA. The length of the CDR3 is 17 residues. The CDR3 protein is CASSSRGQGAGANVLTF. The CDR3 DNA follows: TGTGCCAGCAGCTCCCGCGGACAGGGTGCTGGGGCCAACGTCCTGACTTTC.

This rearrangement joins TRBV27 to TRBJ1-5; TRBD1 might be the D (5 bases). This CDR3 has 14 amino acids. Per germline, CDR1 MNHEY and CDR2 SMNVEV (reference sequence). The germline V and J ends were trimmed by 7 bases and 6 bases, with 16 bases remaining between them. In nucleotides, the CDR3 is TGTGCCAGCAAATGGAGGGGAACCGGTCAGCCCCAGCATTTT. Its protein is CASKWRGTGQPQHF.

This clone occurred once. The V call is TRBV6-5, the J call TRBJ2-1, with 8 positions matching TRBD1. Germline V gives CDR1 MNHEY, CDR2 SVGAGI. V was clipped by 4 bases and J by 0 bases; unmatched bases: 2. This CDR3 is built from 15 residues. CDR3 sequence reads: CASSSDRGSYNEQFF. The DNA for the CDR3 is TGTGCCAGCAGTTCTGACAGGGGCTCCTACAATGAGCAGTTCTTC.